A single sample gave rise to the 2 T cell receptor beta chains below, sequenced in a study of blood T cell repertoires in COVID-19. TCRdb's table, derived via immunoSEQ multiplex PCR, lists solely in-frame clones and lacks some. Seen here are about 340,000 clones, 80% to 90% observed once, and the top ten hold about 4.2%. Material: PBMCs or T cells enriched from blood (not recorded which). These receptors were obtained from a woman aged 40 to 50 with acute COVID-19.

V and J are TRBV18 and TRBJ1-2, with D unresolved. CDR3 length: 13 residues. V was cut by 2 bases and J by 7 bases, with 11 bases left in between. The germline V gene has CDR1 KGHSH and CDR2 LQKENI. CDR3 in amino acids: CASSPRDEGGYTF. The CDR3 nucleotides read TGTGCCAGCTCACCAAGGGATGAGGGTGGCTACACCTTC.

A single count supports this clone. The V gene is TRBV15, the J gene TRBJ1-5, with no clear D. The CDR3 spans 12 residues. Germline V CDR1 and CDR2: LNHNV, YYDKDF (reference sequence). Trimming left V 4 bases short and J 5 bases short, with 6 bases between. CDR3 sequence reads: CATSKPDQPQHF. CDR3 DNA: TGTGCCACCAGCAAACCAGATCAGCCCCAGCATTTT.